The clone carrying this TCR beta chain was seen a handful of times. Its antigen is still unknown. The data belong to a study of response to subunit inactivated influenza vaccine. Findings and limits, study-wide: Few new T cells, the authors suggested, are recruited by each seasonal influenza vaccination.

Looked up from germline, CDR1 is DFQATT and CDR2 is SNEGSKA (reference sequence). V was cut by 3 bases and J by 3 bases, with 15 bases left in between. CDR3 size: 15 residues. TCRdb reanalysed the RT-PCR reads using MiXCR and keeps one entry per CDR3 protein. The table records 630,000 or so distinct CDR3 sequences, roughly 14% of them present only once. The source was PBMCs from blood, collected roughly 12 days after vaccination. The sequence derives from a man aged 50-59 years who received an inactivated influenza vaccine. This chain uses TRBV20-1 with TRBJ1-5; no firm D call. In DNA, the CDR3 is TGCAGTGCTAGTTCCCCTCATTCCGACAATCAGCCCCAGCATTTT. The encoded protein is CSASSPHSDNQPQHF.